This TCR beta chain was captured in a study of graft-versus-host responses after intestinal transplantation. On the study more broadly: Transplant types were multivisceral, liver-intestinal, or isolated intestinal. Among the recipients, all got anti-thymocyte globulin induction and then tacrolimus and steroids for two to four years. Points from the study as a whole: GvH clones surfaced in recipient marrow, some emerging earlier in ileum or blood. Early after transplant, HvG clones declined as circulating GvH clones peaked.

Generated by immunoSEQ multiplex PCR, the TCRdb table keeps only in-frame clones and is missing some. The sample has some 130,000 clones; 90% to 95% are singletons. Germline CDR1 reads GTSNPN; CDR2 reads SVGIG (reference sequence). The V and J ends lost 0 bases and 3 bases respectively, with 11 bases between them. The CDR3 is made up of 14 amino acids. For this clone: Its antigen is unidentified.

The TCR sequence derives from a human donor who received an intestinal transplant. The sample consisted of unstimulated CD4+ T cells sorted from spleen or lymph node cells, taken before intestinal transplant. The chain employs TRBV30 and TRBJ1-1; D uncertain. Here the CDR3 DNA reads TGTGCCTGGAGTGTCGGAAATATCGACACTGAAGCTTTCTTT. Protein: CAWSVGNIDTEAFF.